The 21 T cell receptor beta chains given below trace back to one sample, sequenced in a study of cytomegalovirus exposure and HLA in healthy donors. PCR used 60 Vbeta primers and 13 Jbeta primers. Method: immunoSEQ multiplex PCR; TCRdb's copy keeps in-frame clones and lacks some. This sample has 150,000 to 200,000 clones, with 80% found just once. The sample comprised PBMCs. The receptor source for this set is a man aged 30-40 years in good health and CMV-seronegative.

This clone was detected only once. The rearrangement uses TRBV28 and TRBJ1-4; D may be TRBD1 (5 bases). Germline loops: CDR1 MDHEN, CDR2 SYDVKM. The V and J ends lost 7 bases and 11 bases respectively, with 20 bases between them. The CDR3 covers 14 residues. In DNA, the CDR3 is TGTGCCAGCACTTTGACAGAGCTAGAGAGTAAACTGTTTTTT. Translated: CASTLTELESKLFF.

The chain recombines TRBV6-5 with TRBJ1-4, with D perhaps matching TRBD1 (6 bases). The germline CDR1 and CDR2 sequences are MNHEY and SVGAGI. Trimming left V 8 bases short and J 4 bases short, with 11 bases between. CDR3 length: 13 residues. The CDR3 sequence is CASCGQFNEKLFF. The CDR3 bases are TGTGCCAGCTGTGGACAGTTTAATGAAAAACTGTTTTTT.

On this clone: At one of its ends the junction is not consistent with the germline gene, which may arise from a read error. This sequence joins TRBV7-9 and TRBJ2-7; unclear D gene. This CDR3 has 16 amino acids. The germline V gene has CDR1 SEHNR and CDR2 FQNEAQ (reference sequence). CDR3 residues: CSSSLSEAMAPYEQYF. The CDR3 bases are TGTTCCAGCAGCTTATCAGAGGCCATGGCCCCCTACGAGCAGTACTTC.

The chain combines TRBV6-1 with TRBJ1-4; 7 positions match TRBD1. Germline trimming cut 7 bases from V and 7 bases from J; bases unmatched to any gene: 6. Germline V gene sequence: CDR1 MNHNS, CDR2 SASEGT. The CDR3 is 13 residues long. The CDR3 loop reads CASNDRVSEKLFF. In DNA form, the CDR3 reads TGTGCCAGCAACGACAGGGTCAGTGAAAAACTGTTTTTT.

The rearrangement joins TRBV5-1 to TRBJ1-1; TRBD1 matches 7 bases. Trimming at V came to 7 bases and at J to 4 bases, leaving 7 bases not matched to a gene. This CDR3 has 13 amino acids. Germline CDR1 and CDR2: SGHRS and YFSETQ. CDR3 sequence reads: CASRGQPATEAFF. The CDR3 DNA is TGCGCCAGCCGGGGACAGCCGGCCACTGAAGCTTTCTTT.

The chain carries TRBV29-1 and TRBJ2-2, with D unresolved. Germline lookup yields CDR1 SQVTM and CDR2 ANQGSEA. The CDR3 has 12 amino acids. Trimming took 4 bases from V and 3 from J, leaving 6 bases between them. The CDR3 sequence: CSVVGDTGELFF. CDR3 in DNA: TGCAGCGTTGTAGGAGACACCGGGGAGCTGTTTTTT.

The rearrangement links TRBV5-4 to TRBJ1-5, with TRBD1 as a possible D gene (6 bases). This CDR3 contains 17 residues. Germline CDR1 reads SGHNT; CDR2 reads YYREEE (reference sequence). Trimming took off 4 bases at V and 0 bases at J, with 17 bases between the two ends. The CDR3 region is CASSAKPGHDSNQPQHF. The CDR3 DNA reads TGTGCCAGCAGCGCGAAACCGGGACACGATAGCAATCAGCCCCAGCATTTT.

The CDR3 sequence is CASSLARRNTAGRSSYEQYF. The DNA for the CDR3 is TGCGCCAGCAGCTTGGCCCGGCGCAATACTGCGGGACGGAGCTCCTACGAGCAGTACTTC. The chain uses TRBV5-1 and TRBJ2-7, with D perhaps TRBD2 (6 bases). V lost 0 bases and J 0 bases, leaving 25 bases between the germline ends. Germline V gene data show CDR1 as SGHRS and CDR2 as YFSETQ. The CDR3 sequence is 20 residues long. Supplemented by reference TRBV5-1 and TRBJ2-7, the full variable domain reads KAGVTQTPRYLIKTRGQQVTLSCSPISGHRSVSWYQQTPGQGLQFLFEYFSETQRNKGNFPGRFSGRQFSNSRSEMNVSTLELGDSALYLCASSLARRNTAGRSSYEQYFGPGTRLTVT.

The chain uses TRBV18 and TRBJ2-3; a possible D gene is TRBD2 (6 bases). The germline gives CDR1 KGHSH, CDR2 LQKENI. V lost 6 bases to trimming and J lost 0 bases, with 10 bases between them. The length of the CDR3 is 14 residues. This CDR3 is CASSPGLSTDTQYF. In DNA form, the CDR3 reads TGTGCCAGCTCGCCGGGACTTAGCACAGATACGCAGTATTTT.

This clone was observed a handful of times. The rearrangement links TRBV19 to TRBJ2-1; TRBD1 is a possible D gene (6 bases). Trimming removed 5 bases at V and 10 bases at J, with 9 bases between. The CDR3 is made up of 11 amino acids. Germline-derived CDR1 and CDR2 are LNHDA and SQIVND (reference sequence). CDR3 in amino acids: CASSQGTEQFF. The CDR3 DNA follows: TGTGCCAGTAGTCAGGGGACAGAGCAGTTCTTC.

The chain joins TRBV12-5 to TRBJ2-1, with 15 nucleotides matching TRBD2. CDR3 length: 17 amino acids. Losses at the gene ends were 5 bases for V and 7 bases for J; bases not matched to a gene: 9. Germline V lookup: CDR1 LGHNT, CDR2 FRNRAP. CDR3 region: CASGPPLGTSGRNEQFF. CDR3 nucleotide sequence: TGTGCTAGTGGTCCCCCTCTCGGGACTAGCGGGAGGAATGAGCAGTTCTTC.

V is TRBV30 and J is TRBJ1-6; D is unclear. Germline V gene lookup returns CDR1 GTSNPN and CDR2 SVGIG (reference sequence). The CDR3 extends over 13 amino acids. V lost 3 bases and J 8 bases, leaving 11 bases between the germline ends. The CDR3 reads CAWRPLNYSPLHF. In nucleotides, the CDR3 is TGTGCCTGGAGGCCGCTTAACTATTCACCCCTCCACTTT.

The chain combines TRBV19 with TRBJ1-1; tentatively, D is TRBD1 (5 bases). Trimming shortened V by 1 base and J by 5 bases, and 14 bases separated the two germline ends. The CDR3 contains 15 residues. From germline, CDR1 is LNHDA and CDR2 SQIVND (reference sequence). The CDR3 sequence is CASSIGGEWKTEAFF. The CDR3 DNA sequence: TGTGCCAGTAGTATAGGGGGCGAATGGAAAACTGAAGCTTTCTTT.

The rearrangement joins TRBV9 to TRBJ2-7; D is perhaps TRBD1 (6 bases). Germline V CDR1 and CDR2: SGDLS, YYNGEE. Trimming cost V 4 bases and J 6 bases, with 11 bases left between them. The CDR3 totals 12 residues. The DNA for the CDR3 is TGTGCCAGCAGCCTTACAGGGTGCGAGCAGTACTTC. Its protein is CASSLTGCEQYF. The full variable domain, in which reference TRBV9 and TRBJ2-7 provide the parts outside the CDR3, is DSGVTQTPKHLITATGQRVTLRCSPRSGDLSVYWYQQSLDQGLQFLIQYYNGEERAKGNILERFSAQQFPDLHSELNLSSLELGDSALYFCASSLTGCEQYFGPGTRLTVT.

This clone was counted between two and nine times. The chain joins TRBV4-1 to TRBJ2-1; TRBD2 agrees at 7 bases. V lost 4 bases to trimming and J lost 0 bases; unmatched junction nucleotides: 9. The germline V gene has CDR1 MGHRA and CDR2 YSYEKL. The CDR3 is 17 residues long. The CDR3 protein is CASSPSGGDSSYNEQFF. The CDR3 coding sequence is TGCGCCAGCAGCCCCTCTGGGGGGGATAGCTCCTACAATGAGCAGTTCTTC.

The chain recombines TRBV10-1 with TRBJ2-3; TRBD2 aligns across 14 bases. Germline CDR1 is WNHNN and CDR2 is SYGVQD (reference sequence). The CDR3 is 18 amino acids. Trimming removed 3 bases from V and 6 bases from J; junction bases left unmatched: 11. The CDR3 DNA follows: TGCGCCAGCAGTGAAGTAAATTTGGGACTAGCGGGAGCGGATACGCAGTATTTT. Translated: CASSEVNLGLAGADTQYF.

This clone was detected only a few times. The chain employs TRBV6-5 and TRBJ1-1; 7 positions match TRBD1. V lost 4 bases to trimming and J lost 0 bases; unmatched junction nucleotides: 2. Per the germline V gene, CDR1 is MNHEY and CDR2 is SVGAGI. CDR3 length: 14 amino acids. The CDR3 spells CASSLGQLNTEAFF. CDR3 bases: TGTGCCAGCAGTTTGGGACAGCTGAACACTGAAGCTTTCTTT.

This clone has only one observation. The chain carries TRBV28 and TRBJ2-5; 9 positions match TRBD1. The assigned J gene may be wrong: the sequence end matches TRBJ2-7 better. The CDR3 extends over 13 amino acids. Germline lookup yields CDR1 MDHEN and CDR2 SYDVKM. The CDR3 coding sequence is TGTGCCAGCATCCTGGACAGGGGCTACGAGCAGTACTTC. Residues: CASILDRGYEQYF.

In DNA form, the CDR3 reads TGTGCCAGCAGTTACTCAACGGTAACCTACGAGCAGTACTTC. Encoded protein: CASSYSTVTYEQYF. The rearrangement joins TRBV6-6 to TRBJ2-7; D is ambiguous. CDR1 is MNHNY, CDR2 SVGAGI, per germline (reference sequence). Trimming stripped 0 bases from V and 2 bases from J, with 8 bases between. The CDR3 extends over 14 amino acids.

V and J are TRBV7-2 and TRBJ1-1; no firm D call. Germline loops: CDR1 SGHTA, CDR2 FQGNSA. The length of the CDR3 is 15 residues. V shed 7 bases and J shed 0 bases, with 15 bases lying between them. The CDR3 region has the DNA TGTGCCAGCACCACCTCGAGGGTCGTGAACACTGAAGCTTTCTTT. Amino acids: CASTTSRVVNTEAFF. The full variable domain, completed using reference TRBV7-2 and TRBJ1-1, is GAGVSQSPSNKVTEKGKDVELRCDPISGHTALYWYRQSLGQGLEFLIYFQGNSAPDKSGLPSDRFSAERTGGSVSTLTIQRTQQEDSAVYLCASTTSRVVNTEAFFGQGTRLTVV.

The rearrangement uses TRBV19 and TRBJ1-2; the match to TRBD1 covers 7 bases. The CDR3 spans 16 residues. The germline gives CDR1 LNHDA, CDR2 SQIVND (reference sequence). V lost 5 bases and J lost 4; bases outside the gene matches: 13. The CDR3: CASSEGQGEIIYGYTF. The CDR3 coding sequence is TGTGCCAGTAGTGAAGGTCAGGGGGAAATTATCTATGGCTACACCTTC.